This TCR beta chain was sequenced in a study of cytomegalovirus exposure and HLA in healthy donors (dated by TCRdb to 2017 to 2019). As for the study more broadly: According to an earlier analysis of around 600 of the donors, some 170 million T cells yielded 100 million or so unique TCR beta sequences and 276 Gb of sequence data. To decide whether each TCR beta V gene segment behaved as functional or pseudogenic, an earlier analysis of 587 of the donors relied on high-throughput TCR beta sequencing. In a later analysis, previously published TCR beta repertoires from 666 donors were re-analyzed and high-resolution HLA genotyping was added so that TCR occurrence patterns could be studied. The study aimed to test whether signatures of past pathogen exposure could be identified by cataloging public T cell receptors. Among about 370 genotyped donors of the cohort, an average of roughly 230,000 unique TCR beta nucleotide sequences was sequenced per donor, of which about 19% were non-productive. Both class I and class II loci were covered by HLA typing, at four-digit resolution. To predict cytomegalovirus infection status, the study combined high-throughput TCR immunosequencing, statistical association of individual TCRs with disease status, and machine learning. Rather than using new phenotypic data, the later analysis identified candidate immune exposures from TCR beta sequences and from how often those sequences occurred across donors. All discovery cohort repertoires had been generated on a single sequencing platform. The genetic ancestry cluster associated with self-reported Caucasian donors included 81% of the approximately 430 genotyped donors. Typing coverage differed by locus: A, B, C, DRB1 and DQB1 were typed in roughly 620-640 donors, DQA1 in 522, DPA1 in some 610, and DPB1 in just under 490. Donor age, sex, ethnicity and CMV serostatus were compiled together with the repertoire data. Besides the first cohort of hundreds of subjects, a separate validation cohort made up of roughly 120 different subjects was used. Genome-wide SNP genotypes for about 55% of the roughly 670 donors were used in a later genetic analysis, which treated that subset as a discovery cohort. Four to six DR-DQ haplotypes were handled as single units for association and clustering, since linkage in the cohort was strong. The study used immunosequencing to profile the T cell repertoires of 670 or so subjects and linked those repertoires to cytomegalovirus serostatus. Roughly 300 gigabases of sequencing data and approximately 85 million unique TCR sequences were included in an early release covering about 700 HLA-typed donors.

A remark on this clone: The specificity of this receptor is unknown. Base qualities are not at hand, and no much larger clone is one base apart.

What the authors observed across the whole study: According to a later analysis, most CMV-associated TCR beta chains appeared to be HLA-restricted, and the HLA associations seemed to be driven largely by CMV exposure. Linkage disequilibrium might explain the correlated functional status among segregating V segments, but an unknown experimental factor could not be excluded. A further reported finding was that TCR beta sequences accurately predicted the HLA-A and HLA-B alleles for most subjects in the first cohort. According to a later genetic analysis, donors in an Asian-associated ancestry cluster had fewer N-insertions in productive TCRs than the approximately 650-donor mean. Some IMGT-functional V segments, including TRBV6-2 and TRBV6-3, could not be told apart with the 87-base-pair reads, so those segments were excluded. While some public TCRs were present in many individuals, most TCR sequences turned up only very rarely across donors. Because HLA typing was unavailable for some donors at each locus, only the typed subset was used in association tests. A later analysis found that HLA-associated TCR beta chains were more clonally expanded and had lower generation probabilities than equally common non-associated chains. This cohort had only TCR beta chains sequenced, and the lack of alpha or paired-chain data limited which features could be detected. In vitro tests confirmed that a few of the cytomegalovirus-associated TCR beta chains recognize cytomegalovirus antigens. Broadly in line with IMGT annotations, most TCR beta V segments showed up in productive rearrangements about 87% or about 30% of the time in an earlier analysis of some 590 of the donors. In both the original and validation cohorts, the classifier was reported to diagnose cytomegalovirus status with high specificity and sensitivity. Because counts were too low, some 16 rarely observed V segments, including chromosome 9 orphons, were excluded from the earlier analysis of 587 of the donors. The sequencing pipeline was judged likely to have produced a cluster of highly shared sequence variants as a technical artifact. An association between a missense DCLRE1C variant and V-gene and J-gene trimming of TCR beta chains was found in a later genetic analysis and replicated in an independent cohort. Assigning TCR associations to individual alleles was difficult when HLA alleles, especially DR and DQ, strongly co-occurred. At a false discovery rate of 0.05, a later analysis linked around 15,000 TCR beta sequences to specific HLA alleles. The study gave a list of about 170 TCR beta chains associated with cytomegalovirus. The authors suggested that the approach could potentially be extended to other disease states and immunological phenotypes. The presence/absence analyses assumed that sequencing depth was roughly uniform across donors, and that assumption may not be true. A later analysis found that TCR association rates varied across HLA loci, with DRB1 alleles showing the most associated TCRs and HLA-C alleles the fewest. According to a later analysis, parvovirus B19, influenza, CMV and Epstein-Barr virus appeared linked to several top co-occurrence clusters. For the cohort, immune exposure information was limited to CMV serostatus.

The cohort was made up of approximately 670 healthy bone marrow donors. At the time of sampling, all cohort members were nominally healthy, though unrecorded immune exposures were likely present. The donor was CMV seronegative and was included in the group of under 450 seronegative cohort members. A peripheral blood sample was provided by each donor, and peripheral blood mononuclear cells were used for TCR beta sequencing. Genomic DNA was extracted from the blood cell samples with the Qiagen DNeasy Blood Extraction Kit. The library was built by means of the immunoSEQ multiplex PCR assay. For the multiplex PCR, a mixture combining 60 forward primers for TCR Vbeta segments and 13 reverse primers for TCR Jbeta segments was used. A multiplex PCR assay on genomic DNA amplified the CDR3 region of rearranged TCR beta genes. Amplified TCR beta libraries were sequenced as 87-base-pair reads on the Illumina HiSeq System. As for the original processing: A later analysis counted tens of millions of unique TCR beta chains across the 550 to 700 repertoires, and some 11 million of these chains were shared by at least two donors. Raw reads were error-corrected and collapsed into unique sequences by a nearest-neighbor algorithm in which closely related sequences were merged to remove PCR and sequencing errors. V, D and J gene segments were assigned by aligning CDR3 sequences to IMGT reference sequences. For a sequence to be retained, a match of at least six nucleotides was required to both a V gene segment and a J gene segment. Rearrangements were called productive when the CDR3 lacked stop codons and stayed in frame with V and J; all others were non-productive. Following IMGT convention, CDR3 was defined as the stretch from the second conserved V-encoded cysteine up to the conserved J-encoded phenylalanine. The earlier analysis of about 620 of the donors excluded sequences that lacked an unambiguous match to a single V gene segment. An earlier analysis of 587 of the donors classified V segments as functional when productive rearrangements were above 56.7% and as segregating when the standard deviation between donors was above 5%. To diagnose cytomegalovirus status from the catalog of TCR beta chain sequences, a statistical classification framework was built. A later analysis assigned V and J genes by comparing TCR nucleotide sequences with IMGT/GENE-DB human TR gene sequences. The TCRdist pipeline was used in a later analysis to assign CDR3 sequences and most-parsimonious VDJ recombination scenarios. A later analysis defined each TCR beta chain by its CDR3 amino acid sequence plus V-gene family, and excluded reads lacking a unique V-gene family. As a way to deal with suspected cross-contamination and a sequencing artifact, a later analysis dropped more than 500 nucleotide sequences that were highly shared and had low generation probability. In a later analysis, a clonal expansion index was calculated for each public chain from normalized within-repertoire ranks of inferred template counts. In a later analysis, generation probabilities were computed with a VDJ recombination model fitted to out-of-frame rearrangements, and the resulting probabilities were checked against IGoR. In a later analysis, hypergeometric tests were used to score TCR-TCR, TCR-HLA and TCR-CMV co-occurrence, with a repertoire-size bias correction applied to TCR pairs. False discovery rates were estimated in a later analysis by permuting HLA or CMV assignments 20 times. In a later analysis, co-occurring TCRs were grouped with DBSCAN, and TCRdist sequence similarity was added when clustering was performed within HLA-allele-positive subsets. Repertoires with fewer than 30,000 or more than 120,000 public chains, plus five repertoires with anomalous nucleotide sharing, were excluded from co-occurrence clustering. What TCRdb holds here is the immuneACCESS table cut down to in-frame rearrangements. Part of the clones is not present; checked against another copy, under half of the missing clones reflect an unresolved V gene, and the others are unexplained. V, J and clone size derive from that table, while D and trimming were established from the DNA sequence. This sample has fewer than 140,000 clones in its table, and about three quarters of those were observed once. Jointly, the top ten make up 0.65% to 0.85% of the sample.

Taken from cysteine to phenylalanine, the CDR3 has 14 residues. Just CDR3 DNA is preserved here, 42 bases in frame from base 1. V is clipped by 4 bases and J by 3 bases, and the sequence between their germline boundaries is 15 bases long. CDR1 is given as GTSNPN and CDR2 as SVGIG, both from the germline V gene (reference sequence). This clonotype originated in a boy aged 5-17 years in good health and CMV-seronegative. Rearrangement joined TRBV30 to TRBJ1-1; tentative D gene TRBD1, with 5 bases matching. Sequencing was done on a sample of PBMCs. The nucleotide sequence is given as TGTGCCTGGACCTCCCTGGGGCGTGACACTGAAGCTTTCTTT. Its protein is CAWTSLGRDTEAFF. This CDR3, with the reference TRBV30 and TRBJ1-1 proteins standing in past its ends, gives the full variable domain SQTIHQWPATLVQPVGSPLSLECTVEGTSNPNLYWYRQAAGRGLQLLFYSVGIGQISSEVPQNLSASRPQDRQFILSSKKLLLSDSGFYLCAWTSLGRDTEAFFGQGTRLTVV.